This passage covers 30 T cell receptor beta chains from one sample sequenced in a study of T cells in Graves' hyperthyroidism and ophthalmopathy. TCR beta CDR3 regions were amplified from RNA. HTBI primers were used for first-round RT-PCR of the TCR CDR3. TCRdb reprocessed the multiplex PCR reads with MiXCR, giving one entry per CDR3 protein. The data contain around 530,000 distinct CDR3 sequences, 17% of them singletons. The sample comprised blood. Receptors originate from a woman aged 18-29 years with Graves' ophthalmopathy.

This chain joins TRBV28 and TRBJ2-3; the D gene is possibly TRBD1 (6 bases). This CDR3 has 14 amino acids. The germline V gene encodes CDR1 MDHEN and CDR2 SYDVKM. Trimming left V 6 bases short and J 5 bases short, with 15 bases between. CDR3 loop: CASSGQPPGDTQYF. The CDR3 DNA follows: TGTGCCAGCAGCGGACAGCCTCCTGGAGATACGCAGTATTTT.

This clonotype has at least ten counts. The V call is TRBV6-5, the J call TRBJ1-6; perhaps TRBD1 as D (6 bases). The CDR3 sequence is 13 residues long. Between the trimmed V and J ends, which lost 2 bases and 11 bases, there was a span of 10 bases. Germline V gene data show CDR1 as MNHEY and CDR2 as SVGAGI. The CDR3 DNA reads as TGTGCCAGCAGTTACGGGGAGGGGGCACCCCTCCACTTT. Its translation: CASSYGEGAPLHF.

The genes are TRBV12-3 or TRBV12-4 and TRBJ2-7; 7 bases agree with TRBD2. The CDR3 is 16 amino acids. Trimming at V came to 6 bases and at J to 2 bases, leaving 13 bases not matched to a gene. The CDR3 region has the DNA TGTGCCAGCAGGGCCGGATGGGCGGGGGAACCCTACGAGCAGTACTTC. It yields the protein CASRAGWAGEPYEQYF.

This clonotype was recorded a few times. CDR3 region: CASSPLGGGLAGGLGETQYF. CDR3 nucleotides: TGTGCCAGCAGCCCCCTCGGGGGTGGACTAGCGGGAGGTCTGGGGGAGACCCAGTACTTC. The chain uses TRBV7-3 and TRBJ2-5; 14 bases are shared with TRBD2. The CDR3 extends over 20 amino acids. Germline V gene data show CDR1 as SGHTA and CDR2 as FQGTGA. V lost 5 bases, J lost 5 bases, and 19 bases stayed unmatched.

This clonotype was seen repeatedly, ten times or more. J is TRBJ1-2 and V is TRBV20-1; no clear D. V was trimmed by 4 bases and J by 1 base, leaving 4 bases between them. Germline CDR1 and CDR2: DFQATT and SNEGSKA (reference sequence). This CDR3 contains 11 residues. The CDR3 DNA reads as TGCAGTGCTAAAAGTAACTATGGCTACACCTTC. This sequence encodes CSAKSNYGYTF.

The CDR3 DNA is TGTGCCAGCAGTTACACCACAGGGGACTCTGGAAACACCATATATTTT. It encodes CASSYTTGDSGNTIYF. This chain links TRBV6-5 with TRBJ1-3, with 7 bases identical to TRBD1. Looked up from germline, CDR1 is MNHEY and CDR2 is SVGAGI. V lost 2 bases, J lost 0 bases, and 4 bases stayed unmatched. This CDR3 has 16 amino acids.

On this clonotype itself: This may arise from a read error, as a much more abundant clone is one base away. This chain joins TRBV2 and TRBJ2-7; possibly TRBD1 for D (6 bases). CDR1 and CDR2 (germline): SNHLY, FYNNEI. CDR3 length equals 14 residues. V lost 5 bases and J 6 bases, leaving 17 bases between the germline ends. This chain's CDR3 is CASSNRNRAREQYF. The DNA of the CDR3 is TGTGCCAGCAGTAACCGGAACAGGGCCCGCGAGCAGTACTTC. Looking up the rest from reference TRBV2 and TRBJ2-7 gives the full variable domain: EPEVTQTPSHQVTQMGQEVILRCVPISNHLYFYWYRQILGQKVEFLVSFYNNEISEKSEIFDDQFSVERPDGSNFTLKIRSTKLEDSAMYFCASSNRNRAREQYFGPGTRLTVT.

This clonotype has only a few counts. This likely comes from a read error, as the CDR3 has no conserved phenylalanine or tryptophan at its end. CDR3: CASSIKTYNEQFL. Here the CDR3 DNA reads TGTGCCAGTAGTATTAAAACCTACAATGAGCAGTTCCTC. V gene TRBV19 combines with J gene TRBJ2-1; D is unclear. The V and J ends lost 3 bases and 2 bases respectively, with 5 bases between them. The germline V gene has CDR1 LNHDA and CDR2 SQIVND (reference sequence). The CDR3 runs 13 residues.

This clonotype has only a few counts. The chain links TRBV28 to TRBJ2-1, with TRBD1 matching 8 bases. Looked up from germline, CDR1 is MDHEN and CDR2 is SYDVKM. The V gene end was trimmed by 1 base and the J gene end by 4 bases; junction bases not matched to a gene: 6. The CDR3 has 16 residues. The CDR3 DNA reads as TGTGCCAGCAGTTTATACGGGGACAGGAGTTACAATGAGCAGTTCTTC. Translating gives CASSLYGDRSYNEQFF.

This clonotype was recorded a few times. CDR3: CASSVGPRLYGYTF. DNA for the CDR3: TGTGCCAGCAGCGTAGGGCCTCGGCTCTATGGCTACACCTTC. V and J are TRBV9 and TRBJ1-2; D call uncertain. Germline V gives CDR1 SGDLS, CDR2 YYNGEE. The CDR3 contains 14 residues. V was pared by 0 bases and J by 4 bases, with 10 bases between.

This clonotype appeared a few times. J is TRBJ1-5 and V is TRBV12-3 or TRBV12-4, with 7 bases matching TRBD1. V was clipped by 6 bases and J by 3 bases; unmatched bases: 8. The CDR3 spans 15 residues. The DNA for the CDR3 is TGTGCCAGCAGCCCCGGGACAGTGTTCAATCAGCCCCAGCATTTT. This codes for CASSPGTVFNQPQHF.

DNA for the CDR3: TGTGCCAGCAGTTTATCGCCCCAGTATGAAGCTTTCTTT. Residues: CASSLSPQYEAFF. The chain joins TRBV27 to TRBJ1-1; no clear D. Trimming took 0 bases from V and 7 from J, leaving 9 bases between them. Germline values: CDR1 MNHEY, CDR2 SMNVEV (reference sequence). CDR3 length: 13 amino acids.

V and J are TRBV6-2 or TRBV6-3 and TRBJ2-3; 13 bases are a match to TRBD2. Germline CDR1 reads MNHEY; CDR2 reads SVGEGT. V dropped 7 bases and J dropped 4; count of bases not matched to a gene: 8. The CDR3 spans 16 residues. This CDR3 reads CASTKLAGGPADTQYF. CDR3 nucleotides: TGTGCCAGCACCAAACTAGCGGGAGGGCCAGCAGATACGCAGTATTTT.

This clonotype was observed at least ten times. The chain couples TRBV7-8 to TRBJ2-7, with a possible D match to TRBD1 (6 bases). V was clipped by 2 bases and J by 1 base, with 12 bases between them. Looked up from germline, CDR1 is SGHVS and CDR2 is FQNEAQ. The CDR3 runs to 15 residues. CDR3 coding DNA: TGTGCCAGCAGCTTACGGGACACCACATCCTACGAGCAGTACTTC. This translates into CASSLRDTTSYEQYF.

This clonotype was recorded many times. The V gene is TRBV10-2, the J gene TRBJ1-3, with D possibly TRBD1 on 6 matching bases. CDR1 is WSHSY, CDR2 SAAADI, per germline. The CDR3 is 14 amino acids. Trimming cost V 3 bases and J 1 base, with 7 bases left between them. CDR3 coding DNA: TGCGCCAGCAGTGAAACAGGGTCTGGAAACACCATATATTTT. Residues: CASSETGSGNTIYF.

This chain connects TRBV4-1 to TRBJ2-7; D might be TRBD2 (5 bases). Germline CDR1 reads MGHRA; CDR2 reads YSYEKL. Trimming took 4 bases from V and 4 from J, leaving 17 bases between them. The CDR3 has 15 amino acids. For the CDR3, the DNA is TGCGCCAGCAGCCGGGTTCCCGAGGGAATATACGAGCAGTACTTC. Translating it yields CASSRVPEGIYEQYF.

This clonotype has just a few counts. In DNA form, the CDR3 reads TGTGCCAGCAGCCCCGGGACCGCCTCCAATGAGCAGTTCTTC. Residues: CASSPGTASNEQFF. This sequence joins TRBV7-9 and TRBJ2-1; D is tentatively TRBD1 or TRBD2 (5 bases each). V gave up 5 bases and J gave up 6 bases, with 14 bases separating them. This CDR3 contains 14 residues. CDR1 is SEHNR and CDR2 is FQNEAQ in the germline V gene (reference sequence).

The chain joins TRBV5-5 to TRBJ1-2; 9 bases are a match to TRBD1. The CDR3 length is 18 residues. From germline, CDR1 is SGHKS and CDR2 YYEKEE (reference sequence). V dropped 2 bases and J dropped 2; count of bases not matched to a gene: 13. CDR3 protein: CASSFEPGQGGSNYGYTF. The CDR3 DNA reads as TGTGCCAGCAGCTTTGAGCCGGGACAGGGAGGTTCGAACTATGGCTACACCTTC.

Of note for this clonotype: Just one base apart from a much larger clone, this may be a read error. V is TRBV28 and J is TRBJ2-4; tentatively, D is TRBD1 (6 bases). Germline values: CDR1 MDHEN, CDR2 SYDVKM. V gave up 2 bases and J gave up 1 base, with 12 bases separating them. The CDR3 consists of 16 residues. For the CDR3, the DNA is TGTGCCAGCAGTTTAGCAACAGGGAGTGCCAAAAACATTCAGTACTTC. Translated, it gives CASSLATGSAKNIQYF. Looking up the rest from reference TRBV28 and TRBJ2-4 gives the full variable domain: DVKVTQSSRYLVKRTGEKVFLECVQDMDHENMFWYRQDPGLGLRLIYFSYDVKMKEKGDIPEGYSVSREKKERFSLILESASTNQTSMYLCASSLATGSAKNIQYFGAGTRLSVL.

Ten or more counts support this clonotype. This rearrangement joins TRBV28 to TRBJ2-7, with 8 nucleotides matching TRBD2. The ends lost 5 bases at V and 0 bases at J; junction bases unmatched: 6. The CDR3 sequence is 15 residues long. Germline CDR1 is MDHEN and CDR2 is SYDVKM. DNA of the CDR3: TGTGCCAGCAGTGGAGCGGGAGAGGGCTCCTACGAGCAGTACTTC. Its protein product is CASSGAGEGSYEQYF.

This clonotype was found many times. The J gene is TRBJ1-1, the V gene TRBV30; D is undetermined. Germline values: CDR1 GTSNPN, CDR2 SVGIG (reference sequence). The V gene lost 2 bases and the J gene lost 8 bases, with 15 bases spanning the gap. The CDR3 consists of 13 residues. CDR3 coding DNA: TGTGCCTGGAGTATCCAGGCCCTAAGGGAAGCTTTCTTT. This codes for CAWSIQALREAFF.

This clonotype was detected only a few times. A much larger clonotype is one base distant, so this may be a read error. The genes are TRBV6-1 and TRBJ2-3, with D uncertain. The CDR3 loop spans 13 amino acids. CDR1 is MNHNS, CDR2 SASEGT, per germline. The CDR3 is CASSPANTDTRYF. The CDR3 region has the DNA TGTGCCAGCAGCCCCGCCAACACAGATACGCGGTATTTT.

The V call is TRBV7-2, the J call TRBJ1-2; 9 nucleotides agree with TRBD1. CDR1 SGHTA and CDR2 FQGNSA come from the germline V gene. This CDR3 has 16 residues. Germline trimming cut 5 bases from V and 4 bases from J; bases unmatched to any gene: 11. CDR3 in DNA: TGTGCCAGCAGCCCCAACACAGGGGGCGGTGGCTATGGCTACACCTTC. It specifies CASSPNTGGGGYGYTF.

The chain uses TRBV29-1 and TRBJ2-1; tentatively, D is TRBD2 (5 bases). The CDR3 extends over 20 amino acids. Trimming took 1 base from V and 0 from J, leaving 25 bases between them. The germline V gene encodes CDR1 SQVTM and CDR2 ANQGSEA. The CDR3 DNA is TGCAGCGTTGAAGTACCACTAGGAGGAATTCGGCAGAGCTCCTACAATGAGCAGTTCTTC. This gives the protein CSVEVPLGGIRQSSYNEQFF.

The genes are TRBV27 and TRBJ2-7, with 9 nucleotides matching TRBD1. V was pared by 3 bases and J by 9 bases, with 6 bases of the junction left unmatched. Germline CDR1 MNHEY, CDR2 SMNVEV (reference sequence). The CDR3 spans 13 residues. Here the CDR3 reads CASSLRQGDGQYF. As DNA, the CDR3 is TGTGCCAGCAGTTTGAGACAGGGGGATGGGCAGTACTTC.

The chain employs TRBV12-3 or TRBV12-4 and TRBJ1-6, with D perhaps TRBD1 (6 bases). The CDR3 runs 14 residues. The V end lost 6 bases, the J end lost 7 bases, and 13 bases lay between the germline ends. In nucleotides, the CDR3 is TGTGCCAGCAGCGTAGAACAGGGAAATTCACCCCTCCACTTT. This gives the protein CASSVEQGNSPLHF.

This chain links TRBV29-1 with TRBJ2-6; the D gene could be TRBD1 or TRBD2 (5 bases each). The germline gives CDR1 SQVTM, CDR2 ANQGSEA. The CDR3 length is 16 residues. Deletions cut 7 bases from V and 1 base from J, with 17 bases between. CDR3 in amino acids: CSAQFRGVSGANVLTF. DNA for the CDR3: TGCAGCGCTCAATTCCGAGGGGTTTCTGGGGCCAACGTCCTGACTTTC.

This clonotype was counted at least ten times. The rearrangement uses TRBV20-1 and TRBJ2-7, with D possibly called TRBD1 or TRBD2 (5 bases each). CDR3 length: 16 residues. Trimming removed 3 bases at V and 3 bases at J, with 21 bases between. The germline CDR1 and CDR2 sequences are DFQATT and SNEGSKA (reference sequence). CDR3 loop: CSARVSMGEWNYEQYF. The CDR3 bases are TGCAGTGCTAGGGTCTCTATGGGGGAGTGGAACTACGAGCAGTACTTC.

A remark on this clonotype: A read error may produce the germline difference seen at one junction end. The rearrangement joins TRBV10-3 to TRBJ1-5; D gene unclear. The CDR3 is made up of 12 amino acids. Germline lookup yields CDR1 ENHRY and CDR2 SYGVKD. CDR3 loop: CPIRMEHGAQHF. CDR3 in DNA: TGTCCCATCAGGATGGAACACGGGGCCCAGCATTTT.

This clonotype was seen a few times. V usage is TRBV5-5 and J usage is TRBJ2-2; D gene ambiguous. V lost 2 bases to trimming and J lost 3 bases, with 5 bases between them. This CDR3 has 13 residues. Germline loops: CDR1 SGHKS, CDR2 YYEKEE (reference sequence). The CDR3, as DNA: TGTGCCAGCAGCTTCGCAGACACCGGGGAGCTGTTTTTT. Translating gives CASSFADTGELFF.